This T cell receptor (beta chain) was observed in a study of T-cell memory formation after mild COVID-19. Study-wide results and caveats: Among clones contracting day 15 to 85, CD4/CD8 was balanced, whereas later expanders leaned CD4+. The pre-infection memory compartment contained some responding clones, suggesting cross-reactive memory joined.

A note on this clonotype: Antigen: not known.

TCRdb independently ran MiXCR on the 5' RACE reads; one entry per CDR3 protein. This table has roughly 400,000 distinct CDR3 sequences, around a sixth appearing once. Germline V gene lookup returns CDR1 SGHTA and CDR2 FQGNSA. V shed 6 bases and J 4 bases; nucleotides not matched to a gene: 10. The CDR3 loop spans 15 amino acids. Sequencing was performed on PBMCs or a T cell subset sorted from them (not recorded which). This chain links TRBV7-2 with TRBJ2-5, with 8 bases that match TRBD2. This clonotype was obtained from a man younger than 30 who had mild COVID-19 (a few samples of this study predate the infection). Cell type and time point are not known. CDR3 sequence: CASRQGLGIGETQYF. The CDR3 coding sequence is TGTGCCAGCAGACAGGGACTAGGAATTGGAGAGACCCAGTACTTC.